The rows below give T cell receptor beta chains drawn from one sample of a study of neurological immune-mediated disorders. TCRdb reanalysed the 5' RACE reads using MiXCR and keeps one entry per CDR3 protein. The table has 65,000 to 75,000 distinct CDR3 sequences, 5.2% seen once. Sequences were obtained from PBMCs. These receptors all come from a human donor with multiple sclerosis. The donor label of this sample is uncertain. Each CDR3 is given with its conserved first and last residue. The order of the fields is D gene, V gene, clone size, J gene, CDR3 length, CDR3 DNA, CDR3 protein. A D gene is named only where the DNA matches it firmly. Expanded clones are given a class, and other clones once, few, many or no size at all.

.	TRBV5-1	many	TRBJ1-2	13	TGCGCCAGCAGCCCGGGTCCAGGGCATGGCTACACCTTC	CASSPGPGHGYTF
TRBD1	TRBV5-5	many	TRBJ1-2	14	TGTGCCAGCAGCTTGGCTGCAGGGGGAGATGGCTACACCTTC	CASSLAAGGDGYTF
TRBD1	TRBV6-6	many	TRBJ1-2	14	TGTGCCAGCAGTTACGGTCAGGGGGCGAGCGGCTACACCTTC	CASSYGQGASGYTF
TRBD2	TRBV20-1	many	TRBJ2-1	14	TGCAGTGCCGCTAGCGGGGGGGACTACAATGAGCAGTTCTTC	CSAASGGDYNEQFF
.	TRBV3-1	many	TRBJ2-3	13	TGTGCCAGCAGCCAATTAAGCACAGATACGCAGTATTTT	CASSQLSTDTQYF
TRBD1	TRBV18	many	TRBJ2-2	16	TGTGCCAGCTCACCCAGCGGGACAGGGGACACCGGGGAGCTGTTTTTT	CASSPSGTGDTGELFF
.	TRBV4-2	many	TRBJ2-7	13	TGTGCCAGCAGCCAAGGGGGAAGGGACGAGCAGTACTTC	CASSQGGRDEQYF
TRBD2	TRBV7-9	many	TRBJ2-2	16	TGTGCCAGCAGCCCGCGACTAGCGGGGAACACCGGGGAGCTGTTTTTT	CASSPRLAGNTGELFF
.	TRBV5-1	many	TRBJ1-6	16	TGCGCCAGCAGCTTGATCGGGGAGGCCTATAATTCACCCCTCCACTTT	CASSLIGEAYNSPLHF
.	TRBV5-1	many	TRBJ1-5	14	TGCGCCAGCAGCTTGTCTGGGTTGAATCAGCCCCAGCATTTT	CASSLSGLNQPQHF
TRBD2	TRBV12-3/TRBV12-4	many	TRBJ2-1	17	TGTGCCAGCAGTACTCAGACTAGCGGGGGGGCCGATAATGAGCAGTTCTTC	CASSTQTSGGADNEQFF
TRBD1	TRBV27	many	TRBJ2-1	13	TGTGCCAGCAGTGGGACAGGGTGGAATGAGCAGTTCTTC	CASSGTGWNEQFF
TRBD2	TRBV4-1	many	TRBJ2-3	17	TGCGCCAGCAGCGAAGGCGGTCTAGCGGGGCCCACAGATACGCAGTATTTT	CASSEGGLAGPTDTQYF
.	TRBV2	many	TRBJ1-2	12	TGTGCCAGCGTCGCCCAGGGCTATGGCTACACCTTC	CASVAQGYGYTF
.	TRBV6-2/TRBV6-3	.	TRBJ1-1	11	TGTGCCAGCAGTTACCTCTTTACAGCTTTCTTT	CASSYLFTAFF
.	TRBV21-1	many	TRBJ2-7	15	TGTGCCAGCAGCAAATATGGGACAGGGACGGTCGAGCAGTACTTC	CASSKYGTGTVEQYF
.	TRBV20-1	many	TRBJ2-7	12	TGCAGTGCTGGGGAAGACCCCTACGAGCAGTACTTC	CSAGEDPYEQYF
.	TRBV30	few	TRBJ1-5	13	TGTGCCTGGAGCCTTCAGGGCAATCAGCCCCAGCATTTT	CAWSLQGNQPQHF
.	TRBV20-1	many	TRBJ2-2	12	TGCAGTGTCAGGGGGGTCACCGGGGAGCTGTTTTTT	CSVRGVTGELFF
.	TRBV9	many	TRBJ1-6	15	TGTGCCAGCAGCGTAGGGTGGAGGGGGGAATCACCCCTCCACTTT	CASSVGWRGESPLHF
TRBD2	TRBV7-2	many	TRBJ2-1	15	TGTGCCAGCAGCCAGGGACTAGCGGGGGGCAATGAGCAGTTCTTC	CASSQGLAGGNEQFF
TRBD1	TRBV5-6	many	TRBJ1-2	17	TGTGCCAGCAGCCTGGGGGGACTCGGGACAGACAACTATGGCTACACCTTC	CASSLGGLGTDNYGYTF
TRBD1	TRBV5-1	many	TRBJ1-1	18	TGCGCCAGCAGCCCACGACAGGGCGATGGCTTTCGGAACACTGAAGCTTTCTTT	CASSPRQGDGFRNTEAFF
TRBD1	TRBV5-1	few	TRBJ2-7	16	TGCGCCAGCAGTTTTTACTTCCGGGACAGGGGACATGAGCAGTACTTC	CASSFYFRDRGHEQYF
.	TRBV29-1	many	TRBJ2-1	19	TGCAGCGTTGAAGATCTTCAAAGCCGGACCGCCCAGGGCTACAATGAGCAGTTCTTC	CSVEDLQSRTAQGYNEQFF
TRBD2	TRBV5-1	many	TRBJ2-1	15	TGCGCCAGCAGCTTTGGACTAGCGGACTACAATGAGCAGTTCTTC	CASSFGLADYNEQFF
.	TRBV10-2	many	TRBJ1-5	14	TGCGCCAGCAGTGACCTCTCGGGGAATCAGCCCCAGCATTTT	CASSDLSGNQPQHF
TRBD1	TRBV6-1	.	TRBJ2-3	15	TGTGCCAGCAGGGACAGGGGGCACCGCACAGATACGCAGTATTTT	CASRDRGHRTDTQYF
TRBD1	TRBV5-6	once	TRBJ2-5	16	TGTGCCAGCAGCAGGCTACAGGGGGCGCCTATAGAGACCCAGTACTTC	CASSRLQGAPIETQYF
.	TRBV9	many	TRBJ1-1	15	TGTGCCAGCAGCGTAGAACCCTTACCCGGCACTGAAGCTTTCTTT	CASSVEPLPGTEAFF
.	TRBV9	many	TRBJ1-2	15	TGTGCCAGCAGCTTTTACGTAGAGCAAAACTATGGCTACACCTTC	CASSFYVEQNYGYTF
TRBD1	TRBV5-5	many	TRBJ2-6	15	TGTGCCAGCAGCTTAGGGGGCTCCGGGGCCAACGTCCTGACTTTC	CASSLGGSGANVLTF
TRBD1	TRBV5-1	few	TRBJ2-2	14	TGCGCCAGCAAAACAGGGGGACTTGCCGGGGAGCTGTTTTTT	CASKTGGLAGELFF
.	TRBV5-1	many	TRBJ2-6	15	TGCGCCAGCAGATCGGACAGCTCTGGGGCCAACGTCCTGACTTTC	CASRSDSSGANVLTF
TRBD1	TRBV6-6	many	TRBJ1-5	15	TGTGCCAGCAGTTTCCCGGACAGGGGACGTCAGCCCCAGCATTTT	CASSFPDRGRQPQHF
TRBD2	TRBV10-3	many	TRBJ2-2	16	TGTGCCATCAGTGAGTCAAGCGGGGGGAACACCGGGGAGCTGTTTTTT	CAISESSGGNTGELFF
TRBD1	TRBV20-1	many	TRBJ2-3	15	TGCAGTGCTAGAGATCCGGGACAGGGGCCAGACACGCAGTATTTT	CSARDPGQGPDTQYF
.	TRBV12-3/TRBV12-4	many	TRBJ2-3	13	TGTGCCAGCAGCCTCGGAACCGATGATACGCAGTATTTT	CASSLGTDDTQYF
TRBD1	TRBV5-1	many	TRBJ2-3	13	TGCGCCAGCAAGGGGGCCGGGGCAGATACGCAGTATTTT	CASKGAGADTQYF
.	TRBV4-1	many	TRBJ2-3	16	TGCGCCAGCAGCCAGACGGGGACGGGGAGCACAGATACGCAGTATTTT	CASSQTGTGSTDTQYF
.	TRBV6-2/TRBV6-3	few	TRBJ2-1	13	TGTGCCAGCAGTTACCCTTGGGGGGCAGAGCAGTTCTTC	CASSYPWGAEQFF
TRBD2	TRBV12-3/TRBV12-4	many	TRBJ2-1	16	TGTGCCAGCAGCCCAGGGTCTAGCGGCTCCTACAATGAGCAGTTCTTC	CASSPGSSGSYNEQFF
.	TRBV20-1	many	TRBJ2-7	14	TGCAGTGCTAGGGCGGCGGGTATCTCCTACGAGCAGTACTTC	CSARAAGISYEQYF
.	TRBV5-1	many	TRBJ2-2	14	TGCGCCTCCCAAGGAGATATCAGCACCGGGGAGCTGTTTTTT	CASQGDISTGELFF
.	TRBV4-1	many	TRBJ2-7	17	TGCGCCAGCAGCCAAGACTTGGGCAGAGGGAGCTCCTACGAGCAGTACTTC	CASSQDLGRGSSYEQYF
.	TRBV5-6	many	TRBJ2-7	15	TGTGCCAGCAGCCCTGGGATCACCTACTCCTACGAGCAGTACTTC	CASSPGITYSYEQYF
TRBD1	TRBV10-2	many	TRBJ1-1	13	TGCGCCAGCAGGACAGGGGTGAACACTGAAGCTTTCTTT	CASRTGVNTEAFF
.	TRBV5-5	many	TRBJ1-2	19	TGTGCCAGCAGCTTGGCTGTCGGGGGAGGTCTGAATTTTAACTATGGCTACACCTTC	CASSLAVGGGLNFNYGYTF
.	TRBV9	many	TRBJ2-1	16	TGTGCCAGCAGCGTAGAAAACGGCCAGGCCTACAATGAGCAGTTCTTC	CASSVENGQAYNEQFF
.	TRBV12-3/TRBV12-4	many	TRBJ1-1	15	TGTGCCAGCAGTACGTCAGGGGCAGACAACACTGAAGCTTTCTTT	CASSTSGADNTEAFF
.	TRBV10-3	many	TRBJ2-3	15	TGTGCCATCAGTGCACCAGGCGGGACGTCCCAGGCGCAGTATTTT	CAISAPGGTSQAQYF
.	TRBV20-1	many	TRBJ1-3	14	TGCAGTGCTAGGGCTCGCCCTAGTGGAAACACCATATATTTT	CSARARPSGNTIYF
.	TRBV11-2	.	TRBJ1-5	12	TGTGCCAGCAGCTTGGAAGGGGGGCCTCGGCATTTT	CASSLEGGPRHF
.	TRBV7-3	.	TRBJ1-2	15	TGTGCCAGCAGCCCCGATGGGGGCGCAGTCTATGGCTACACCTTC	CASSPDGGAVYGYTF
.	TRBV5-1	many	TRBJ1-2	15	TGCGCCAGCAGCTTGTGGGAGTCAGGAGACTATGGCTACACCTTC	CASSLWESGDYGYTF
.	TRBV24-1	.	TRBJ2-2	17	TGTGCCACAAGTGATTTAAGTCGGGGACCGAACACCGGGGAGATGTTTTTT	CATSDLSRGPNTGEMFF
.	TRBV7-9	many	TRBJ1-5	15	TGTGCCAGCAGAGAGTACCTTAGGGGCAATCAGCCCCAGCATTTT	CASREYLRGNQPQHF